This T cell receptor (beta chain) was recovered during a study of T cells after yellow fever vaccination. V was shortened by 6 bases and J by 5 bases, with 17 bases between the two germline ends. The germline gives CDR1 MDHEN, CDR2 SYDVKM. The CDR3 is 15 amino acids. Template switching by 5'RACE produced TCR cDNA, adding a universal primer site and UMIs. TCRdb reprocessed the 5' RACE reads with MiXCR, giving one entry per CDR3 protein. The table has around 530,000 distinct CDR3 sequences, 17% seen once; the top ten hold roughly 17%. Source: PBMCs, taken about 5 days after the first yellow fever vaccination. The chain is built from TRBV28 and TRBJ1-5, with D perhaps TRBD1 (6 bases). The receptor comes from a man aged 18-30 years who received the YFV17D yellow fever vaccine. CDR3 sequence: CASRSRGAGDQPQHF. In DNA, the CDR3 is TGTGCCAGCAGATCCCGGGGGGCAGGAGATCAGCCCCAGCATTTT. The full variable domain, with the rest looked up from reference TRBV28 and TRBJ1-5, is DVKVTQSSRYLVKRTGEKVFLECVQDMDHENMFWYRQDPGLGLRLIYFSYDVKMKEKGDIPEGYSVSREKKERFSLILESASTNQTSMYLCASRSRGAGDQPQHFGDGTRLSIL.